The rows below give T cell receptor beta chains drawn from one sample of a study of cytomegalovirus exposure and HLA in healthy donors. TCRdb's copy holds only in-frame clones and misses some; the assay was immunoSEQ multiplex PCR. The table has around 250,000 clones, roughly 91% seen once. The sequenced sample was PBMCs. These receptors were taken from a woman in her twenties or thirties in good health and CMV-seronegative. The CDR3 runs from the conserved cysteine through the conserved F or W. Fields, in order: D gene, J gene, clone size, V gene, CDR3 DNA, CDR3 protein. D genes are given only for firm matches. Clone size, where shown, is once, few, many, or a class for clones that have expanded.

NA | TRBJ2-1 | NA | TRBV5-4 | TGTGCCAGCAGCTTGGACCCGAGACATTCCTATTACAATGAGCAGTTCTTC | CASSLDPRHSYYNEQFF
NA | TRBJ1-2 | NA | TRBV7-9 | TGTGCCAGCGGGCCTCCGACAGAGGTTAAGTATGGCTACACCTTC | CASGPPTEVKYGYTF
NA | TRBJ1-2 | NA | TRBV6-6 | TGTGCCAGCACCTCACTATGGCAGAACTATGGCTACACCTTC | CASTSLWQNYGYTF
TRBD1 | TRBJ2-7 | NA | TRBV19 | TGTGCCAGTAGTATATCTCCACTCCGGGACAGTTACGAGCAGTACTTC | CASSISPLRDSYEQYF
TRBD1 | TRBJ1-1 | NA | TRBV11-2 | TGTGCCAGCAGCCCCCCTTCCGGACAGGTGAACACTGAAGCTTTCTTT | CASSPPSGQVNTEAFF
NA | TRBJ2-7 | NA | TRBV7-9 | TGTGCCAGCGCCAGAGTTTCCTCCTACGAGCAGTACTTC | CASARVSSYEQYF
NA | TRBJ1-5 | NA | TRBV5-1 | TGCGCCAGCAGCTTGGGGGACACTTATAGCAATCAGCCCCAGCATTTT | CASSLGDTYSNQPQHF
TRBD1 | TRBJ2-3 | once | TRBV25-1 | TGTGCCAGCAGTCTGGGGACAGGGGAATCAGATACGCAGTATTTT | CASSLGTGESDTQYF
NA | TRBJ2-4 | once | TRBV28 | TGTGCCAGCAGTCCTACGGGGACGGACAAAAACATTCAGTACTTC | CASSPTGTDKNIQYF
TRBD2 | TRBJ2-7 | NA | TRBV13 | TGTGCCAGCAGCTTTGGGACTAGCGGCATTCTATCCTACGAGCAGTACTTC | CASSFGTSGILSYEQYF